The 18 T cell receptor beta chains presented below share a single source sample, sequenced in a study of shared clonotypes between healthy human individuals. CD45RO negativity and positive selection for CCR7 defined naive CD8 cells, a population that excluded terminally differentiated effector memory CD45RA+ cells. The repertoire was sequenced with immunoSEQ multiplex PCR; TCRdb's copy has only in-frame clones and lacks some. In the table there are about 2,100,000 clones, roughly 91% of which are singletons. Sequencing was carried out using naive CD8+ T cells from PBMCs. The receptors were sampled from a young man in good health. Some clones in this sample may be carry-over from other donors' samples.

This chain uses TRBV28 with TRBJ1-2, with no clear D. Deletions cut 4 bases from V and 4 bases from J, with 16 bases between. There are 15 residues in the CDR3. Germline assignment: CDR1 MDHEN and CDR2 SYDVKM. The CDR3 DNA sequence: TGTGCCAGCAGTTCGGGAGAAGGGCCCATCTATGGCTACACCTTC. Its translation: CASSSGEGPIYGYTF.

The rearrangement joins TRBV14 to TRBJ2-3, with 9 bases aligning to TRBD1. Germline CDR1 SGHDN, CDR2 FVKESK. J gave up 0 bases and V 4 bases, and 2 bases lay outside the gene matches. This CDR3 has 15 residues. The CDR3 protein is CASSRTGASTDTQYF. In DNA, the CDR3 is TGTGCCAGCAGCCGGACAGGGGCCAGCACAGATACGCAGTATTTT.

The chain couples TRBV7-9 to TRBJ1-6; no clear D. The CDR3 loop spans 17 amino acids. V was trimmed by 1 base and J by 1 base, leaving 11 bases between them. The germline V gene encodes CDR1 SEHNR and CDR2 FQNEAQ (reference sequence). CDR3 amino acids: CASSLEPGGSYNSPLHF. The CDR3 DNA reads TGTGCCAGCAGCTTAGAGCCGGGAGGTTCCTATAATTCACCCCTCCACTTT. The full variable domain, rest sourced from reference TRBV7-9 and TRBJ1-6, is DTGVSQNPRHKITKRGQNVTFRCDPISEHNRLYWYRQTLGQGPEFLTYFQNEAQLEKSRLLSDRFSAERPKGSFSTLEIQRTEQGDSAMYLCASSLEPGGSYNSPLHFGNGTRLTVT.

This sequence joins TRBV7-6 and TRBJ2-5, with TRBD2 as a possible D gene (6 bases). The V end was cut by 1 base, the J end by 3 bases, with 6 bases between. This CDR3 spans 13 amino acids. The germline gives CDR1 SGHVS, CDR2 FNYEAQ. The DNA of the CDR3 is TGTGCCAGCAGCTTAGTAGCGGAAGAGACCCAGTACTTC. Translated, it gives CASSLVAEETQYF.

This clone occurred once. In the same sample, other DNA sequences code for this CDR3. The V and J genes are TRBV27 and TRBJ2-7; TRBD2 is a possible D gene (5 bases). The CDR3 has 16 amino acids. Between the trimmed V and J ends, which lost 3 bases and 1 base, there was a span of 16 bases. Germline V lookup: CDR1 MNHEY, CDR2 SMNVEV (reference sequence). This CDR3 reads CASSFSAGPLSYEQYF. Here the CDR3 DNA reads TGTGCCAGCAGTTTTAGTGCGGGCCCATTGTCCTACGAGCAGTACTTC.

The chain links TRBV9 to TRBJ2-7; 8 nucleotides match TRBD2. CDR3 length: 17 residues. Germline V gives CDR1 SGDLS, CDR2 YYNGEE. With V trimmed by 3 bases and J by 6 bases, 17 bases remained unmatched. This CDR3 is CASSETELADPVGEQYF. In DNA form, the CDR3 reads TGTGCCAGCAGCGAGACGGAACTAGCGGACCCCGTCGGCGAGCAGTACTTC. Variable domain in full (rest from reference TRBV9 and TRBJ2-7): DSGVTQTPKHLITATGQRVTLRCSPRSGDLSVYWYQQSLDQGLQFLIQYYNGEERAKGNILERFSAQQFPDLHSELNLSSLELGDSALYFCASSETELADPVGEQYFGPGTRLTVT.

In DNA form, the CDR3 reads TGTGCCAGCAGCGGGCGGACAGGCTTCCATGAGCAGTTCTTC. This translates into CASSGRTGFHEQFF. The V call is TRBV9, the J call TRBJ2-1; 7 bases agree with TRBD1. J lost 8 bases, V lost 3 bases, and 8 bases had no gene match. From germline, CDR1 is SGDLS and CDR2 YYNGEE. CDR3 length: 14 amino acids.

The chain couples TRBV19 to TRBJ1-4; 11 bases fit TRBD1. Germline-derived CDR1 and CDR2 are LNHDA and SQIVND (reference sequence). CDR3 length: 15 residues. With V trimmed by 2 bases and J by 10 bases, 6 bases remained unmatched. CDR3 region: CASSILGQGVTKLFF. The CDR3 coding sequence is TGTGCCAGTAGTATATTGGGACAGGGGGTTACAAAACTGTTTTTT. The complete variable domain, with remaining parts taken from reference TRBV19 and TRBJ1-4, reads DGGITQSPKYLFRKEGQNVTLSCEQNLNHDAMYWYRQDPGQGLRLIYYSQIVNDFQKGDIAEGYSVSREKKESFPLTVTSAQKNPTAFYLCASSILGQGVTKLFFGSGTQLSVL.

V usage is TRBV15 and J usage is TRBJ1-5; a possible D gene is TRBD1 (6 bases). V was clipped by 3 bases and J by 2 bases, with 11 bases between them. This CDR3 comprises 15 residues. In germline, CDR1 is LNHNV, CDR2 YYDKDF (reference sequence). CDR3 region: CATSSRQEGNQPQHF. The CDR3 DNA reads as TGTGCCACCAGCAGCCGACAGGAAGGCAATCAGCCCCAGCATTTT.

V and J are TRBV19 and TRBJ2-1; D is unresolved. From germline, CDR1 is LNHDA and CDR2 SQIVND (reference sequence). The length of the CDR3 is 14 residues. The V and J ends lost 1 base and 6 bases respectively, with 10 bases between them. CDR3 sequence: CASSIGITGNEQFF. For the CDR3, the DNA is TGTGCCAGTAGTATAGGGATTACTGGCAATGAGCAGTTCTTC. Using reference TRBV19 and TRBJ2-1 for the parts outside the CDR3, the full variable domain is DGGITQSPKYLFRKEGQNVTLSCEQNLNHDAMYWYRQDPGQGLRLIYYSQIVNDFQKGDIAEGYSVSREKKESFPLTVTSAQKNPTAFYLCASSIGITGNEQFFGPGTRLTVL.

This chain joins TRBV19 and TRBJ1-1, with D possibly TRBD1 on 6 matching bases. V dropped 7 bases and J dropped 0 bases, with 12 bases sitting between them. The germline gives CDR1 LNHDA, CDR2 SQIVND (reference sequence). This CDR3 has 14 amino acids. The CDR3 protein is CASIGGPMNTEAFF. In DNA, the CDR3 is TGTGCCAGTATCGGGGGCCCGATGAACACTGAAGCTTTCTTT. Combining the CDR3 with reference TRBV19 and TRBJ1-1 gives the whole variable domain DGGITQSPKYLFRKEGQNVTLSCEQNLNHDAMYWYRQDPGQGLRLIYYSQIVNDFQKGDIAEGYSVSREKKESFPLTVTSAQKNPTAFYLCASIGGPMNTEAFFGQGTRLTVV.

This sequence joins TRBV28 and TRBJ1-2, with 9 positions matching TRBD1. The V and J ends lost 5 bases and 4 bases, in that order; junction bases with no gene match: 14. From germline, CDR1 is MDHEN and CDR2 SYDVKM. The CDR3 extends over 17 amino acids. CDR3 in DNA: TGTGCCAGCAGTGTCGGACAGGGGCTACTCGCGGGCTATGGCTACACCTTC. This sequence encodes CASSVGQGLLAGYGYTF.

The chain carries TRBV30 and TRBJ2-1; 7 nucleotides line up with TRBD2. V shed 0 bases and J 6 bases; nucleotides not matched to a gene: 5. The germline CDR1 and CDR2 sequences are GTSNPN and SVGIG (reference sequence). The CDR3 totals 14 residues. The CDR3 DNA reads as TGTGCCTGGAGTGTACGGGGGGAGGGCAATGAGCAGTTCTTC. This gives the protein CAWSVRGEGNEQFF.

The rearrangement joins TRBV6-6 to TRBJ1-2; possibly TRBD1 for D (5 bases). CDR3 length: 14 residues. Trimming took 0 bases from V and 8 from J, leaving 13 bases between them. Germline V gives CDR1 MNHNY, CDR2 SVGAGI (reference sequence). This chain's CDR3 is CASSYSEGYSGYTF. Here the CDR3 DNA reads TGTGCCAGCAGTTACTCGGAGGGGTATAGCGGCTACACCTTC.

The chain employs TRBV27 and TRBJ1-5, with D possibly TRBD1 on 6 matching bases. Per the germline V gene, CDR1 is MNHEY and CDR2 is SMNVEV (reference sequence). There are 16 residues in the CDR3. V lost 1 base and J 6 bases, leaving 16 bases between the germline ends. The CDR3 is CASSLCRDRLCQPQHF. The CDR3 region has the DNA TGTGCCAGCAGTTTATGTCGCGACAGGTTGTGTCAGCCCCAGCATTTT.

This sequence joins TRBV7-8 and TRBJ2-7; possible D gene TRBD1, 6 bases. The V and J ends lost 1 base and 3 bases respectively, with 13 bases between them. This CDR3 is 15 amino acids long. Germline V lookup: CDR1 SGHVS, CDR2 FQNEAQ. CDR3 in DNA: TGTGCCAGCAGCTTAGTGGGAACAGGGAACTACGAGCAGTACTTC. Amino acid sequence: CASSLVGTGNYEQYF.

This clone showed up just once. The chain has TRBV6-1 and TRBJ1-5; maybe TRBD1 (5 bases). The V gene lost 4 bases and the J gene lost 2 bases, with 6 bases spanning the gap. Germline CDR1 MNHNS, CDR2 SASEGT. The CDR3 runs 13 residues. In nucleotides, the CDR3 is TGTGCCAGCAGTGGGGGGGGCAATCAGCCCCAGCATTTT. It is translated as CASSGGGNQPQHF.

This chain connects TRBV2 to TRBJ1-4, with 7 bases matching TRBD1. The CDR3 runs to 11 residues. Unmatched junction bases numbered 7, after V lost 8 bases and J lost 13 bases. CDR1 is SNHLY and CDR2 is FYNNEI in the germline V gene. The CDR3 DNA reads TGTGCCAGCCCAACTCGGGACAGACTGTTTTTT. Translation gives CASPTRDRLFF.